Each of the 4 T cell receptor beta chains below was sequenced from the same sample in a study of beta chain features in type 1 diabetes. Expressed TCRB transcripts were sequenced after all isolated RNA was converted to cDNA. Using immunoSEQ multiplex PCR, the repertoire was profiled, and TCRdb retains in-frame clones only, with some absent. The repertoire holds over 150,000 clones, about 8.1% seen once, with 0.5% to 0.65% in the top ten. Sequencing used central memory CD4+ T cells from blood. The source is a young man in good health.

This clone was seen more than once but under ten times. The CDR3 nucleotides are TGTGCCAGCAGTTCCGCAGGGGGCCTCACCGGGGAGCTGTTTTTT. It specifies CASSSAGGLTGELFF. The J gene is TRBJ2-2, the V gene TRBV6-6; 8 bases are shared with TRBD1. The CDR3 is 15 amino acids. Germline CDR1 MNHNY, CDR2 SVGAGI (reference sequence). J was trimmed by 4 bases and V by 4 bases; bases with no gene match: 5.

This clone has more than one count but fewer than ten. CDR3 protein: CASSYGAGLGYEQYF. The CDR3 DNA reads as TGTGCCAGCAGTTACGGGGCAGGGTTGGGCTACGAGCAGTACTTC. The V gene is TRBV6-5, the J gene TRBJ2-7; D is possibly TRBD1 (5 bases). With 2 bases removed from V and 3 bases from J, the gap between germline ends came to 14 bases. The CDR3 loop spans 15 amino acids. CDR1 and CDR2 (germline): MNHEY, SVGAGI.

The J gene is TRBJ2-1, the V gene TRBV28; TRBD2 aligns across 8 bases. The CDR3 covers 15 residues. The ends lost 4 bases at V and 8 bases at J; junction bases unmatched: 10. Germline assignment: CDR1 MDHEN and CDR2 SYDVKM. This chain's CDR3 is CASSSAAGVWDEQFF. CDR3 sequence (DNA): TGTGCCAGCAGTTCTGCAGCGGGAGTATGGGATGAGCAGTTCTTC.

The table lists this clone with many counts. The rearrangement uses TRBV28 and TRBJ2-7, with 7 bases matching TRBD1. Germline-derived CDR1 and CDR2 are MDHEN and SYDVKM. Losses at the gene ends were 6 bases for V and 2 bases for J; bases not matched to a gene: 10. The CDR3 loop spans 15 amino acids. CDR3 DNA: TGTGCCAGCAGATCTGACAGGGTGGGAGCCTACGAGCAGTACTTC. Encoded protein: CASRSDRVGAYEQYF.